This TCR beta chain came from a study of T cells after yellow fever vaccination. General study points: Among primary-vaccination clones, most reappeared after the booster, at around 97% for CD4 and around 90% for CD8.

TCRdb processed the 5' RACE reads anew with MiXCR; each CDR3 protein has one entry. This sample has 450,000 to 550,000 distinct CDR3 sequences, with roughly a fifth found just once. The CDR3 loop spans 14 amino acids. In germline, CDR1 is DFQATT, CDR2 SNEGSKA (reference sequence). Trimming took 0 bases from V and 4 from J, leaving 12 bases between them. As to this clonotype: Its antigen is undetermined.

Sample: PBMCs, taken approximately 22 days after the first yellow fever vaccination. The chain links TRBV20-1 to TRBJ1-1; tentatively, D is TRBD1 (5 bases). The TCR comes from a man younger than 30 who received the YFV17D yellow fever vaccine. The CDR3 is CSAREGPGVTEAFF. In nucleotides, the CDR3 is TGCAGTGCTAGAGAGGGGCCAGGCGTCACTGAAGCTTTCTTT.